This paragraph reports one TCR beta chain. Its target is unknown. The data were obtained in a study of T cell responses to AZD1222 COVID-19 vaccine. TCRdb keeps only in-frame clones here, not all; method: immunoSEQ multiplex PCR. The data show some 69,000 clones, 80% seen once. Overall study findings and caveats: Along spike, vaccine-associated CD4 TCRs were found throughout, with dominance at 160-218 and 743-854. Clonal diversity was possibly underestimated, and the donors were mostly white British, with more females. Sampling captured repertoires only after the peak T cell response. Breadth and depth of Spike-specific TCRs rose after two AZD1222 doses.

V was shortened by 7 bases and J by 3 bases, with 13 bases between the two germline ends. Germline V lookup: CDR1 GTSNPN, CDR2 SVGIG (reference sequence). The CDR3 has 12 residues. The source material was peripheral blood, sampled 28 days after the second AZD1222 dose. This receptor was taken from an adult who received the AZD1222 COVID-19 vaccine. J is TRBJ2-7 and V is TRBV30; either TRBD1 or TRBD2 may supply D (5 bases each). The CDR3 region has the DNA TGTGCCTCCCAGGCAGGGAGCTACGAGCAGTACTTC. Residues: CASQAGSYEQYF.